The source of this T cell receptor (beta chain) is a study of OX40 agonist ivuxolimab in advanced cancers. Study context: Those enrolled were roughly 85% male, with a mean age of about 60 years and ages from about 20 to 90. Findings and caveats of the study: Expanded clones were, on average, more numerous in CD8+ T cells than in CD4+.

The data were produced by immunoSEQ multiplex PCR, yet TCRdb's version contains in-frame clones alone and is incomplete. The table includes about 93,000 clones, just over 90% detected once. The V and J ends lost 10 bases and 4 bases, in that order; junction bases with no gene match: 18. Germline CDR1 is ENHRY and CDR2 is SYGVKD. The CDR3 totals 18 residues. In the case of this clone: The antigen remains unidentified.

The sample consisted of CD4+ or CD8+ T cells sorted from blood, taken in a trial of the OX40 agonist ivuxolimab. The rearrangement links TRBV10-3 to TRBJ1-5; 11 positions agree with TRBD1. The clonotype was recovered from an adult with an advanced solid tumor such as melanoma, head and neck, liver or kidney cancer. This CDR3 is CATKEPGTGGSGNQPQHF. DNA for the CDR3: TGTGCCACTAAAGAACCCGGGACAGGGGGTTCGGGGAATCAGCCCCAGCATTTT.